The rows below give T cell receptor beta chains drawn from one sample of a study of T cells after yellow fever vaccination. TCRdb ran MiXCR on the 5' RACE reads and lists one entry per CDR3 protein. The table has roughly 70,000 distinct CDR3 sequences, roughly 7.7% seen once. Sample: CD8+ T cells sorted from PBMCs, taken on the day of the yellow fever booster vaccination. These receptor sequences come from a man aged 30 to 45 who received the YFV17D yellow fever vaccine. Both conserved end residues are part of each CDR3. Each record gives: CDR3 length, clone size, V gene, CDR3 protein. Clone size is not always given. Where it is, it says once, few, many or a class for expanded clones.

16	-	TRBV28	CASSLDQAGSTDTQYF
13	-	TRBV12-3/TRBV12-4	CASSQRGAETQYF
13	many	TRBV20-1	CSARGRRDYEQYF
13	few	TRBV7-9	CASSLPSNQPQHF
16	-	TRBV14	CASSQTSEGTDYEQYF
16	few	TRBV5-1	CASSATGTGDPYEQFF
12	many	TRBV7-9	CASSPPTSEQYF
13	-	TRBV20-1	CSARQGLQETQYF
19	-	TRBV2	CASHRVSGKTSGSTGELFF
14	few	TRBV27	CASSLYRDTGELFF
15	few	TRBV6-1	CASREPGQGDYEQYF
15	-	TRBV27	CASSPPTRGPGEQFF
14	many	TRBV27	CASTSLAVYNEQFF
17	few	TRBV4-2	CASSQGRLAGELGTQYF
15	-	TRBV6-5	CASSLLAGAKDEQFF
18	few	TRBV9	CASSAGLAASSSYNEQFF
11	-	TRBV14	CASSHAVEQYF
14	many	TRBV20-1	CSATETGGQETQYF
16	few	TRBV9	CASSVLAGGLADTQYF
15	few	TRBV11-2	CASRQPTAGANVLTF
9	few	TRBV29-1	CSVEALQFF
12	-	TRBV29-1	CSVPVTGPTQYF
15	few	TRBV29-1	CSVDGLKGPADTQYF
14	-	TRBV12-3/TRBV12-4	CATAYGPHQNEAFF
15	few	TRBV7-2	CAVWRGYPNTGELFF
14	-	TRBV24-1	CATSESGARNEQFF
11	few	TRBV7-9	CASSQGGEQYF
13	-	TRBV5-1	CASSLSNTYEQYF
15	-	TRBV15	CATSYGTGQYNEQFF
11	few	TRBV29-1	CSVDRGSEQFF
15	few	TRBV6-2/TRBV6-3	CASSYWAGGRDEQFF
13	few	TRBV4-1	CASSQQSSYEQYF
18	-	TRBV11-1	CASSSQTLFRQGAYEQYF
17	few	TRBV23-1	CASISPGETGNSYEQYF
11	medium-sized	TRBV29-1	CSVEEWGELFF
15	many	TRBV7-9	CASSLALPLSYEQYF
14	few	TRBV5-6	CASSFRRQAYEQYF
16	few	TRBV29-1	CSVEDPVVQGTYEQYF
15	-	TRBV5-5	CASSPGQGISYEQYF
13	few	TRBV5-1	CASRPVGGSEAFF
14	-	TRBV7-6	CASSPRQGNYEQYF
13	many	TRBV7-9	CASSFGLNEKLFF
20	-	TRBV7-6	CASSFGPLLLDRDDSYEQYF
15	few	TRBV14	CASSLTLYSGDEQFF
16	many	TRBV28	CASIADVPLNTGELFF
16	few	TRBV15	CATSRGGRGTQETQYF
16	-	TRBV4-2	CASSHEWTSGIDEQFF
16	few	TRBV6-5	CASSYYASGSSYEQYF
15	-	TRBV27	CASSRPGTGIYGYTF
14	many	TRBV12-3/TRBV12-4	CASSTTGRPHEQYF
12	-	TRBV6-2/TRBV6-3	CASSYLSDTQYF
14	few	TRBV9	CASSTRTGAYEQYF
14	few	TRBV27	CASSLGTGYYGYTF